This entry features one T cell receptor beta chain sequence. This entry comes from a study of Ad26.COV2.S vaccination and SARS-CoV-2 variants. Treatment indicated: over 15 received Ad26.COV2.S at low or high dose, single or two shots; about 5 received placebo; per-sample allocation not given. After the first vaccine or placebo injection, samples were drawn on day 63. The protocol was immunoSEQ multiplex PCR, while the TCRdb copy is restricted to in-frame clones and leaves out a portion. There are more than 400,000 clones in the sample; 90% occur only once, and about 4.5% lies in the top ten. V was trimmed by 3 bases and J by 5 bases, leaving 13 bases between them. The CDR3 contains 15 residues. Germline V gives CDR1 LGHDT, CDR2 YNNKEL (reference sequence).

The V gene is TRBV3-1 (or the pseudogene TRBV3-2), the J gene TRBJ2-2; possibly TRBD1 for D (5 bases). The receptor was derived from a person aged 18 to 65 who received the Ad26.COV2.S COVID-19 vaccine or a placebo. The source was peripheral blood, collected in a trial of Ad26.COV2.S vaccine versus placebo. This CDR3 is CASSQAGMVTGELFF. CDR3 nucleotide sequence: TGTGCCAGCAGCCAGGCAGGGATGGTGACCGGGGAGCTGTTTTTT.